This T cell receptor (beta chain) was profiled in a study of PD-L1 blockade in urothelial cancer (dated by TCRdb to 2015 to 2018). Regarding the research as a whole: Therapy was started at some point between 2013 and 2015 for all patients, and atezolizumab 1,200 mg was administered intravenously every 3 weeks. Pretreatment tumor samples and matched peripheral blood, collected serially before and after atezolizumab treatment, underwent TCR sequencing. Patients had an ECOG performance status of 0 or 1 and had received between 0 and 3 prior chemotherapy regimens. Durable clinical benefit was defined as a progression-free survival longer than 6 months, and TCR features were additionally tested against progression-free survival and overall survival. The study was an exploratory multi-omic analysis of somatic, immune and clinical correlates of response to PD-L1 blockade with atezolizumab in urothelial cancer. In the same patients, pretreatment tumors underwent whole exome sequencing and RNA sequencing in addition to TCR sequencing. Durable clinical benefit was achieved by nine patients but not by the remaining 20. Blood samples were analyzed 3 weeks after the start of treatment (second dose) and 6 weeks after the start of treatment. Pretreatment blood TCR-seq was available for twenty-nine patients, at least one posttreatment blood collection was obtained for 25 or so patients, and tumor TCR-seq was available for 25 or so patients. About 90% of the roughly 29 patients were identified as males with urothelial cancer of bladder origin, and a prior smoking history was reported by 18 of 29 patients. Blood samples yielded a median of roughly 140,000 T cells and tens of thousands of unique TCRs, with median clonality about 0.08.

The germline V gene (reference sequence) yields MNHNY for CDR1 and SVGAGI for CDR2. At the junction V is shortened by 4 bases and J by 1 base; bases outside the gene matches: 8. Spanning cysteine to phenylalanine, the CDR3 consists of 16 amino acids. Here the CDR3 DNA is all that survives: 48 bases in frame from base 1. Each PCR received spiked-in synthetic TCR analog templates so that absolute template abundance could be estimated from read counts. The immunoSEQ assay was used to amplify TCRbeta CDR3 regions from genomic DNA with bias-controlled V and J gene primers. Sequencing of rearranged TCRbeta segments was performed at approximately 20X coverage. In the source study's methods: Clustering was used to correct sequencing errors, and CDR3s were annotated against IMGT to assign V, D and J genes. Only productive TCRbeta rearrangements were used in downstream analyses, excluding out-of-frame or stop-codon sequences. Clonality was computed as one minus Shannon entropy normalized by the log of the number of unique productive sequences. Clones differing between time points or between blood and tumor were identified using Fisher's exact test with Benjamini-Hochberg correction, with an adjusted p below 0.01 applied as the threshold. The clones in this table, taken by TCRdb from immuneACCESS, are in-frame only. Not every clone is retained; where verified, under half of the shortfall comes from an unresolved V gene, and the cause of the rest is unknown. Clonal size and the V and J genes are those of that table, whereas D and trimming came from the DNA. The sample table shows 48,000 or so clones, and roughly 89% are seen once. The top ten clones comprise 14% to 15% of the sample.

Overall results and qualifications from the work: Because the sample size was small (n of about 29) and many exploratory analyses were performed, the results are intended to be hypothesis-generating. Improved progression-free and overall survival was found to be associated with pretreatment peripheral blood TCR clonality below the median. Patients with durable benefit showed greater expansion of tumor-associated TCR clones in peripheral blood 3 weeks after starting treatment (n of about 20, p = 0.022).

The sample's time point label is to be understood as: pretreatment peripheral blood. A cohort of around 28 patients with locally advanced or metastatic urothelial carcinoma, treated at Memorial Sloan Kettering on a trial protocol, was included. Peripheral blood mononuclear cells were collected pretreatment and during treatment, with between 1 and 8 total time points per patient. The Qiagen DNeasy Blood extraction kit was used to purify genomic DNA from total PBMCs and from tumor samples. PBMCs were collected pretreatment and during treatment, and were isolated and stored as previously described. Turning to this clone: Its target antigen remains unknown. Base quality data are lacking; no much larger clone is found one base away.

The V and J genes are TRBV6-6 and TRBJ2-5, and 8 bases in between align with TRBD1. The starting material was PBMCs, obtained around atezolizumab (anti-PD-L1) treatment. This receptor was identified in a woman aged 55 to 70 with urothelial cancer. The DNA sequence is TGTGCCAGCAGTTTATGGGGACAGGTCCTCCAAGAGACCCAGTACTTC. Translated, this is CASSLWGQVLQETQYF.